This T cell receptor beta chain was recovered during a study of blood T cell repertoires in COVID-19. Authors' processing steps: Amplification with reference gene primers provided the estimates of nucleated cell counts. The assay was immunoSEQ multiplex PCR, and TCRdb's table has in-frame clones only and misses some. V and J calls plus clone size are reproduced from that table; the DNA served to infer D and trimming. The table lists around 270,000 clones, approximately 85% of them singletons. The clonotype comes from a woman aged 25-40 years who had recovered from COVID-19. The source material was PBMCs or T cells enriched from blood (not recorded which).

Here the CDR3 reads CASSGYQGYEQYF. The CDR3 nucleotides read TGCGCCAGCAGCGGTTATCAGGGGTACGAGCAGTACTTC. The chain couples TRBV5-1 to TRBJ2-7; perhaps TRBD1 as D (6 bases). Germline V gene sequence: CDR1 SGHRS, CDR2 YFSETQ. V was trimmed by 4 bases and J by 4 bases, leaving 12 bases between them. The CDR3 runs 13 residues.